This note documents a single T cell receptor beta chain sequence. This sample's time point: pretreatment peripheral blood. Patients in the study were battling locally advanced or metastatic urothelial carcinoma. The source of the sample is a study of PD-L1 blockade in urothelial cancer. Study-level background: About 90% of the roughly 30 patients were men who had bladder-origin urothelial cancer. Counts from blood samples showed a median of approximately 150,000 T cells.

The data were produced by immunoSEQ multiplex PCR, yet TCRdb's version contains in-frame clones alone and is incomplete. The sample contains roughly 100,000 clones, about 90% of which appear only once. The ends were cut back, 3 bases at V and 7 bases at J, with 16 bases in the middle. The CDR3 extends over 15 amino acids. The germline V gene encodes CDR1 LNHNV and CDR2 YYDKDF (reference sequence). This chain connects TRBV15 to TRBJ2-1; tentative D call: TRBD1 (5 bases). This clonotype was obtained from a woman over 75 with urothelial cancer. The sequenced sample was PBMCs, obtained around atezolizumab (anti-PD-L1) treatment. DNA for the CDR3: TGTGCCACCAGCAGGGATAAACCAGGGTTTAATGAGCAGTTCTTC. Translation: CATSRDKPGFNEQFF.